The subject of this entry is one T cell receptor (beta chain). Authors' analysis steps: Reference gene primer amplification gave estimated nucleated cell counts. This table comes from immunoSEQ multiplex PCR, and its TCRdb copy is limited to in-frame clones, with some not included. V and J calls and clone size are given by that table; D and trimming were obtained from the DNA. The sample shows more than 45,000 clones, around 85% of them seen only once. This sample is drawn from a study of blood T cell repertoires in COVID-19. Study context: Samples came from the United States, Italy and Spain, spanning acute and convalescent COVID-19. Sources were T cells, B-cell-depleted T cells, or PBMCs; the material itself was cDNA or gDNA.

Trimming left V 6 bases short and J 3 bases short, with 9 bases between. CDR3 length: 12 residues. Germline CDR1 MNHEY, CDR2 SVGAGI. This TCR derives from an older woman with active COVID-19. V and J are TRBV6-5 and TRBJ2-7; D is ambiguous. The sequenced material came from peripheral blood. The CDR3 protein is CASRLQNYEQYF. The CDR3 DNA reads TGTGCCAGCAGGTTACAGAACTACGAGCAGTACTTC.